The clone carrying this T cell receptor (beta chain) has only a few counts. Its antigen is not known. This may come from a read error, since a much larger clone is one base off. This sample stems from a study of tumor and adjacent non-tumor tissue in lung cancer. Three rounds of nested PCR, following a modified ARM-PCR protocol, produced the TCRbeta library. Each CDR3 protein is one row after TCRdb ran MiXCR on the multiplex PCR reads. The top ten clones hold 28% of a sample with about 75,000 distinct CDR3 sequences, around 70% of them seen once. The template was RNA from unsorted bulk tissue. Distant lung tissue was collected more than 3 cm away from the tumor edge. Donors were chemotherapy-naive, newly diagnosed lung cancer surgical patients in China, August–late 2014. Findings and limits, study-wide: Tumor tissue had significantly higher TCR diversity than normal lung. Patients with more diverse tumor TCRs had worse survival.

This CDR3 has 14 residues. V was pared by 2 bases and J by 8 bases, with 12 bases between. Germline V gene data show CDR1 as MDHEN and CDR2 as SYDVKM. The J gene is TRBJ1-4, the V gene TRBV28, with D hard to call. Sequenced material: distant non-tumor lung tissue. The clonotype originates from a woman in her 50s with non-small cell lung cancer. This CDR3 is CASSLVPPWEKLFF. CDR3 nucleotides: TGTGCCAGCAGTTTAGTCCCTCCCTGGGAAAAACTGTTTTTT.